The clone carrying this TCR beta chain was counted ten times or more. What it binds is not known. The data were obtained in a study of breast tumors, draining lymph nodes, adjacent tissues. Samples came from axillary lymph nodes draining the breast cancer. Study-level results: Luminal-like breast cancer showed significantly greater tumor-nontumor repertoire similarity than basal-like breast cancer did.

One entry per CDR3 protein results from TCRdb running MiXCR on the multiplex PCR reads. The sample has under 150,000 distinct CDR3 sequences, 21% seen once. Germline V gene data show CDR1 as SNHLY and CDR2 as FYNNEI. The CDR3 totals 20 residues. The V and J ends lost 0 bases and 8 bases, in that order; junction bases with no gene match: 23. The sequence was obtained from a female donor with breast cancer. Some clones in this sample may be carry-over from other donors' samples. The chain is built from TRBV2 and TRBJ2-7; TRBD2 matches at 9 bases. The specimen was axillary lymph node tissue. Here the CDR3 DNA reads TGTGCCAGCAGTGAAGCAGGCCGGACAGTGTCGGGACTAGCCTATGGAAAGCAGTACTTC. Its translation is CASSEAGRTVSGLAYGKQYF.